Shown below are 11 T cell receptor beta chains from a single sample sequenced in a study of blood T cell repertoires in COVID-19. The protocol was immunoSEQ multiplex PCR, while the TCRdb copy is restricted to in-frame clones and leaves out a portion. This table has 65,000 to 75,000 clones, around 78% appearing once. Input material: peripheral blood. The receptors shown here come from a human donor in a cohort sampled during active COVID-19.

This clone came up once. The chain recombines TRBV3-1 (or the pseudogene TRBV3-2) with TRBJ1-4, with 11 bases aligning to TRBD1. Looked up from germline, CDR1 is LGHDT and CDR2 is YNNKEL (reference sequence). With 0 bases clipped from V and 7 bases from J, the junction kept 1 base outside the gene matches. The CDR3 has 15 amino acids. DNA for the CDR3: TGTGCCAGCAGCCAAGAGGACAGGGGGCTTGAAAAACTGTTTTTT. This gives the protein CASSQEDRGLEKLFF.

The chain joins TRBV6-5 to TRBJ2-1; possible D gene TRBD2, 5 bases. Trimming shortened V by 8 bases and J by 1 base, and 15 bases separated the two germline ends. The CDR3 spans 15 residues. Germline V lookup: CDR1 MNHEY, CDR2 SVGAGI. In DNA, the CDR3 is TGTGCCAGCGGCCAGCTCGGGGATTCCTACAATGAGCAGTTCTTC. It encodes CASGQLGDSYNEQFF.

This rearrangement joins TRBV7-2 to TRBJ1-6; the D gene is possibly TRBD1 (5 bases). Trimming stripped 1 base from V and 7 bases from J, with 14 bases between. Germline CDR1 is SGHTA and CDR2 is FQGNSA. CDR3 length equals 16 residues. CDR3 sequence (DNA): TGTGCCAGCAGCTTAGGAGCAGGGAACCAGAATTCACCCCTCCACTTT. This gives the protein CASSLGAGNQNSPLHF.

The rearrangement links TRBV27 to TRBJ1-1; D may be TRBD1 (5 bases). This CDR3 contains 14 residues. Looked up from germline, CDR1 is MNHEY and CDR2 is SMNVEV (reference sequence). Trimming pared 0 bases from V and 4 bases from J, leaving 9 bases between. In DNA, the CDR3 is TGTGCCAGCAGTTTATCGCAGGGACTCACTGAAGCTTTCTTT. Translating it yields CASSLSQGLTEAFF.

The genes are TRBV15 and TRBJ1-2; no firm D call. The CDR3 is made up of 14 amino acids. Looked up from germline, CDR1 is LNHNV and CDR2 is YYDKDF (reference sequence). V shed 1 base and J shed 2 bases, with 8 bases lying between them. CDR3 region: CATSRGALNYGYTF. The CDR3 DNA sequence: TGTGCCACCAGCAGAGGGGCATTGAACTATGGCTACACCTTC.

The chain has TRBV28 and TRBJ2-7, with 9 bases aligning to TRBD1. The CDR3 loop spans 15 amino acids. Germline lookup yields CDR1 MDHEN and CDR2 SYDVKM. V was clipped by 6 bases and J by 1 base; unmatched bases: 7. The CDR3 reads CASRVQGAGSYEQYF. CDR3 in DNA: TGTGCCAGCAGGGTACAGGGGGCCGGGTCCTACGAGCAGTACTTC. Looking up the rest from reference TRBV28 and TRBJ2-7 gives the full variable domain: DVKVTQSSRYLVKRTGEKVFLECVQDMDHENMFWYRQDPGLGLRLIYFSYDVKMKEKGDIPEGYSVSREKKERFSLILESASTNQTSMYLCASRVQGAGSYEQYFGPGTRLTVT.

V is TRBV6-5 and J is TRBJ2-7; D ambiguous. CDR1 and CDR2 from the germline V gene are MNHEY and SVGAGI. V gave up 4 bases and J gave up 4 bases, with 5 bases separating them. The CDR3 length is 11 residues. CDR3 in DNA: TGTGCCAGCAGTTCCCAGTACGAGCAGTACTTC. This codes for CASSSQYEQYF.

The J gene is TRBJ2-7, the V gene TRBV5-1; 13 bases match TRBD2. Per the germline V gene, CDR1 is SGHRS and CDR2 is YFSETQ. The CDR3 covers 15 residues. J gave up 4 bases and V 5 bases, and 6 bases lay outside the gene matches. The CDR3: CASSWTSGSAYEQYF. The CDR3 nucleotides are TGCGCCAGCAGTTGGACTAGCGGGAGTGCGTACGAGCAGTACTTC.

V gene TRBV5-1 combines with J gene TRBJ2-5, with D perhaps TRBD2 (5 bases). The V gene's germline CDR1 is SGHRS and CDR2 YFSETQ. Trimming left V 3 bases short and J 2 bases short, with 11 bases between. There are 14 residues in the CDR3. The CDR3 nucleotides read TGCGCCAGCAGCTGGATGACGGGACAAGAGACCCAGTACTTC. This codes for CASSWMTGQETQYF.

This clone was observed once. J is TRBJ2-2 and V is TRBV5-4; TRBD1 matches at 8 bases. Germline V gene lookup returns CDR1 SGHNT and CDR2 YYREEE (reference sequence). The CDR3 totals 15 residues. The V segment lost 4 bases and the J segment 5 bases; nucleotides outside the gene matches: 7. CDR3 sequence: CASSGQGAGTGELFF. The CDR3 DNA follows: TGTGCCAGCAGCGGCCAGGGGGCCGGAACCGGGGAGCTGTTTTTT. Full variable domain (rest looked up from reference TRBV5-4 and TRBJ2-2): ETGVTQSPTHLIKTRGQQVTLRCSSQSGHNTVSWYQQALGQGPQFIFQYYREEENGRGNFPPRFSGLQFPNYSSELNVNALELDDSALYLCASSGQGAGTGELFFGEGSRLTVL.

The chain combines TRBV5-1 with TRBJ2-5; D may be TRBD2 (6 bases). The CDR3 extends over 16 amino acids. Germline V CDR1 and CDR2: SGHRS, YFSETQ. V lost 4 bases to trimming and J lost 2 bases, with 18 bases between them. In DNA form, the CDR3 reads TGCGCCAGCAGCGACGGGACTTCTTTACCTCAAGAGACCCAGTACTTC. This encodes CASSDGTSLPQETQYF. The variable domain in full, completed from reference TRBV5-1 and TRBJ2-5, reads KAGVTQTPRYLIKTRGQQVTLSCSPISGHRSVSWYQQTPGQGLQFLFEYFSETQRNKGNFPGRFSGRQFSNSRSEMNVSTLELGDSALYLCASSDGTSLPQETQYFGPGTRLLVL.